The 6 T cell receptor beta chains below all came from one sample that was sequenced in a study of CD8+ T cells in alopecia areata. The treatment: oral pan-JAK inhibitor, 5-10 mg twice daily. Following extraction, RNA underwent reverse transcription to cDNA, which served as the sequencing template. The table came from immunoSEQ multiplex PCR; TCRdb's copy has only in-frame clones and leaves some out. In the table there are over 150,000 clones, less than 70% of which are singletons. The sequencing here drew on CD4+ T cells sorted from blood, taken at week 24, from a patient treated with tofacitinib. The origin of the receptors is a human donor with alopecia areata.

V gene TRBV6-1 combines with J gene TRBJ2-2; D might be TRBD1 (5 bases). Between the trimmed V and J ends, which lost 11 bases and 2 bases, there was a span of 15 bases. The CDR3 loop spans 14 amino acids. CDR1 is MNHNS and CDR2 is SASEGT in the germline V gene. The CDR3 sequence is CAGTRTTNTGELFF. The CDR3 bases are TGTGCCGGAACGAGGACAACCAACACCGGGGAGCTGTTTTTT.

This clone was observed a single time. V gene TRBV7-2 combines with J gene TRBJ2-1, with 8 bases lining up with TRBD1. The J segment lost 7 bases and the V segment lost 3 bases, leaving 5 bases of the junction unmatched. CDR1 and CDR2 (germline): SGHTA, FQGNSA. This CDR3 has 14 amino acids. The CDR3 is CASSFGQGRNEQFF. The DNA for the CDR3 is TGTGCCAGCAGCTTCGGACAGGGTAGGAATGAGCAGTTCTTC.

The chain carries TRBV18 and TRBJ2-7; TRBD1 agrees at 7 bases. The J segment lost 2 bases and the V segment lost 4 bases, leaving 5 bases of the junction unmatched. Looked up from germline, CDR1 is KGHSH and CDR2 is LQKENI. The length of the CDR3 is 14 residues. The CDR3 DNA is TGTGCCAGCTCACTTAGGGGGCCCACCTACGAGCAGTACTTC. Encoded protein: CASSLRGPTYEQYF.

The chain has TRBV29-1 and TRBJ1-2, with TRBD1 as a possible D gene (6 bases). Trimming took 5 bases from V and 6 from J, leaving 13 bases between them. Per the germline V gene, CDR1 is SQVTM and CDR2 is ANQGSEA. This CDR3 comprises 12 residues. The CDR3 loop reads CSVSRGADGYTF. In DNA form, the CDR3 reads TGCAGCGTTTCCAGGGGCGCGGATGGCTACACCTTC.

This rearrangement joins TRBV30 to TRBJ1-5; no clear D. Trimming shortened V by 0 bases and J by 4 bases, and 10 bases separated the two germline ends. The germline V gene encodes CDR1 GTSNPN and CDR2 SVGIG (reference sequence). The CDR3 contains 14 residues. CDR3 amino acids: CAWSVYSANQPQHF. CDR3 nucleotide sequence: TGTGCCTGGAGTGTTTACAGCGCTAATCAGCCCCAGCATTTT. Full variable domain (rest looked up from reference TRBV30 and TRBJ1-5): SQTIHQWPATLVQPVGSPLSLECTVEGTSNPNLYWYRQAAGRGLQLLFYSVGIGQISSEVPQNLSASRPQDRQFILSSKKLLLSDSGFYLCAWSVYSANQPQHFGDGTRLSIL.

This chain links TRBV2 with TRBJ1-2; 10 nucleotides match TRBD1. This CDR3 is built from 15 residues. The germline CDR1 and CDR2 sequences are SNHLY and FYNNEI. The V and J ends lost 4 bases and 4 bases, in that order; junction bases with no gene match: 6. This chain's CDR3 is CASSGDRGGTYGYTF. The DNA for the CDR3 is TGTGCCAGCAGTGGGGACAGGGGAGGCACCTATGGCTACACCTTC.